What follows are 9 T cell receptor beta chains derived from one specimen sequenced in a study of blood T cell repertoires in COVID-19. Assay used: immunoSEQ multiplex PCR; TCRdb lists only in-frame clones, some missing. The sample lists a few hundred thousand clones, around 82% occurring once. Sequences were obtained from peripheral blood. The receptors here all came from a young woman with acute or convalescent COVID-19.

The chain combines TRBV4-3 with TRBJ2-1; D is unclear. The CDR3 runs to 14 residues. V gave up 0 bases and J gave up 6 bases, with 9 bases separating them. Germline loops: CDR1 LGHNA, CDR2 YSLEER. Here the CDR3 DNA reads TGCGCCAGCAGCCAAGAATTAGCTACCAATGAGCAGTTCTTC. Translating it yields CASSQELATNEQFF.

The CDR3 DNA reads TGTGCCAGCAGTTTATTGATAATAGTAGGGGCGGTAGGTGCTTTCTTT. This gives the protein CASSLLIIVGAVGAFF. V and J are TRBV28 and TRBJ1-1; perhaps TRBD1 as D (5 bases). V shed 1 base and J shed 11 bases, with 23 bases lying between them. Germline V gene data show CDR1 as MDHEN and CDR2 as SYDVKM. This CDR3 has 16 residues. Together with reference TRBV28 and TRBJ1-1, the CDR3 gives the full variable domain: DVKVTQSSRYLVKRTGEKVFLECVQDMDHENMFWYRQDPGLGLRLIYFSYDVKMKEKGDIPEGYSVSREKKERFSLILESASTNQTSMYLCASSLLIIVGAVGAFFGQGTRLTVV.

J is TRBJ1-3 and V is TRBV7-2; 7 bases map to TRBD1. This CDR3 is built from 16 residues. CDR1 and CDR2 (germline): SGHTA, FQGNSA. The V gene end was trimmed by 1 base and the J gene end by 0 bases; junction bases not matched to a gene: 3. The CDR3 reads CASSLGQGYSGNTIYF. In DNA, the CDR3 is TGTGCCAGCAGCTTAGGACAGGGCTACTCTGGAAACACCATATATTTT.

The rearrangement uses TRBV18 and TRBJ1-1, with 9 bases lining up with TRBD1. V gave up 5 bases and J gave up 1 base; unmatched junction bases: 2. This CDR3 has 14 amino acids. CDR1 KGHSH and CDR2 LQKENI come from the germline V gene. The CDR3 is CASSTGQGNTEAFF. CDR3 in DNA: TGTGCCAGCTCAACGGGACAGGGGAACACTGAAGCTTTCTTT.

This clone appeared once. V usage is TRBV19 and J usage is TRBJ2-1; tentatively, D is TRBD2 (6 bases). Trimming shortened V by 7 bases and J by 7 bases, and 17 bases separated the two germline ends. Germline CDR1 is LNHDA and CDR2 is SQIVND (reference sequence). The CDR3 extends over 14 amino acids. This CDR3 reads CASTLLGSTNEQFF. CDR3 nucleotide sequence: TGTGCCAGTACACTCCTCGGGAGTACGAATGAGCAGTTCTTC.

The rearrangement links TRBV27 to TRBJ2-1; no clear D. Germline loops: CDR1 MNHEY, CDR2 SMNVEV (reference sequence). The CDR3 covers 17 residues. Between the trimmed V and J ends, which lost 6 bases and 2 bases, there was a span of 20 bases. The CDR3 sequence: CASRSARLVAAYNEQFF. CDR3 bases: TGTGCCAGCAGATCTGCTAGGTTGGTCGCCGCCTACAATGAGCAGTTCTTC.

The chain employs TRBV14 and TRBJ2-3; 7 positions match TRBD1. In germline, CDR1 is SGHDN, CDR2 FVKESK. The ends lost 4 bases at V and 1 base at J; junction bases unmatched: 5. This CDR3 has 15 amino acids. The CDR3 region is CASSPTTGRTDTQYF. The DNA for the CDR3 is TGTGCCAGCAGCCCCACGACAGGGCGCACAGATACGCAGTATTTT.

The chain links TRBV3-1 (or the pseudogene TRBV3-2) to TRBJ2-6, with TRBD1 matching 9 bases. Per the germline V gene, CDR1 is LGHDT and CDR2 is YNNKEL (reference sequence). Trimming removed 8 bases from V and 0 bases from J; junction bases left unmatched: 14. The CDR3 length is 19 residues. In DNA, the CDR3 is TGTGCCAGCGGAACAAGAAGGACAGGGGAGGGCTCTGGGGCCAACGTCCTGACTTTC. This translates into CASGTRRTGEGSGANVLTF.

The chain recombines TRBV6-1 with TRBJ1-3; D remains ambiguous. The CDR3 length is 13 residues. Trimming took off 3 bases at V and 7 bases at J, with 10 bases between the two ends. From germline, CDR1 is MNHNS and CDR2 SASEGT. Written as DNA, the CDR3 is TGTGCCAGCAGTGAGGGCCAGCTCAACACCATATATTTT. Translation: CASSEGQLNTIYF.